Here is one T cell receptor (beta chain) with its context. Its specificity is not known. This sample is part of a study of T cells expressing NK-cell markers. Study-wide context: It was sorted CD3+CD56+NKG2C+, CD3+CD56+NKG2C- and CD3+CD56-NKG2C+ T cells that supplied the TCR beta repertoires.

General observations from the study: Of CD8+ T cells, about 1.0-8% belonged to dominant NKG2C+ clonotypes in five to seven donors.

The CDR3 extends over 13 amino acids. Per the germline V gene, CDR1 is DFQATT and CDR2 is SNEGSKA (reference sequence). UMIs were included in TCR beta cDNA generated by 5'RACE template switching. TCRdb re-called the 5' RACE reads and catalogs CDR3 proteins one per entry, DNA excluded. In all, the sample yields 350,000 to 400,000 distinct CDR3 sequences. The clonotype comes from a woman aged 50 to 60 in good health. What was sequenced was blood T cells: a sorted CD56 or NKG2C T cell subset, CD4+ or CD8+ T cells, or bulk PBMC T cells (not recorded which). This rearrangement joins TRBV20-1 to TRBJ1-6. CDR3 residues: CSARQGGHSPLHF.